The present TCR beta chain was sequenced within a study of shared clonotypes between healthy human individuals (dated by TCRdb to 2020 to 2022). Looking at the study overall: A couple of women and a few men aged 18 to 49 years were included in the cohort. For each donor, three plates each were used for CD4 naive and CD4 memory, two plates were used for CD8 naive, and one plate was used for CD8 memory. Per donor, leukapheresis produced somewhere between about 0.8 and 9 billion PBMCs. Different laboratories and diverse techniques were used to prepare libraries and sequence TCR repertoires, to increase sequencing depth and limit assay-specific biases. To estimate repertoire size and how much clonotypes are shared between individuals, the study performed deep sequencing of blood TCR repertoires from a handful of healthy adults. Overall results and qualifications from the work: Larger estimated clonotype richness was generally found for naive subsets than for memory subsets. Higher generation probabilities were observed for clonotypes shared by all four sorted-subset donors than for non-shared clonotypes. About 5% of naive CD4, 3.5% of naive CD8, approximately 2% of memory CD4, and 0.35% to 0.5% of memory CD8 clonotypes were shared across several donors. Even with the large sequencing depth, rarefaction of the sorted-subset datasets indicated that sequencing was incomplete. Pairwise subsampling indicated that sequencing depth was expected to affect the degree of clonotype sharing among donors. Because the study included only a small number of donors, the genetic and exposure-history diversity represented was limited. Only blood was sampled, and tissue TCR repertoires likely differ from those in blood.

Using the deep immunoSEQ assay, multiplex PCR amplified TCR CDR3 regions from genomic DNA. Extracted genomic DNA from each cell subset was spread evenly across all wells of several immunoSEQ 96-well plates, with each plate serving as a replicate. Each replicate PCR for sorted subsets received 200 ng genomic DNA, equal to 28,000 or so T cell genomes. Purified libraries were measured with a Qubit 3.0 fluorometer, size-checked on a Bioanalyzer 2100, and measured again with the KAPA Library Quantification kit. Every immunoSEQ 96-well plate was sequenced on a dedicated single-read 150-cycle Illumina NextSeq 550 flow cell. In the source study's methods: Because the immunoSEQ output included only junctional sequences and no quality scores, the filtering could not be the same as the filtering used for full-length reads. Sequences were annotated with PyIR, a Python wrapper for IgBLAST v1.9, using IMGT germline references to assign V/J genes and CDR3. Reads were removed for weak V/J assignments (E-value above 1e-6), missing CDR3, stop codons, out-of-frame junctions, or ambiguous translated residues. V3J clonotypes were defined as sequences sharing an identical inferred V gene, J gene, and CDR3 amino acid sequence. The percentage overlap between two repertoires was calculated by dividing the number of shared unique clonotypes by the size of the smaller repertoire. Three approaches were used to assess repertoire richness: RTK rarefaction, the Chao1 estimator, and Recon v2.1 estimates of unobserved clonotypes. OLGA was used to compute generation probabilities for all TCRbeta clonotypes that the gDNA method yielded from several donors. As stored in TCRdb, this immuneACCESS dataset retains in-frame rearrangements with V and J assigned. A fraction of the clones does not appear; measured against another copy, unresolved V genes explain less than half of the discrepancy, and the remainder lacks a known reason. The V and J calls and the clone size are those of that table, but D and trimming were determined from the DNA. For this sample the table gives about 590,000 clones, of which just under 97% were detected only once. 0.1% to 0.11% of the sample is taken by the ten largest.

V loses 1 base, J loses 1 base, and the germline ends lie 5 bases apart. The CDR3 starts with the cysteine, ends with the phenylalanine, and has 13 residues. The entry retains the CDR3 DNA only, 39 bases that are in frame from base 1. CDR1 and CDR2, looked up from the germline V gene, are SGHDT and YYEEEE. CD8 naive samples consisted of CD45RO-negative cells that were positively selected for CCR7, yielding a CD45RA+CCR7+ population without TemRA cells. The donors were healthy, HIV-negative adults with no recently reported acute infections or vaccinations. Every donor was a Caucasian adult living in Nashville, Tennessee, USA. After blood collection by leukapheresis, PBMCs were isolated using Ficoll-Histopaque density gradient centrifugation and then cryopreserved in the vapor phase of liquid nitrogen. Purity and quantity of every magnetically sorted T cell population were checked by analytical flow cytometry. Each sorted fraction had its genomic DNA isolated and then quantified by UV absorbance on a Nanodrop 2000c.

For this clone: This clone's antigen is unknown. Base quality data are lacking; no much larger clone is found one base away.

The sequenced sample was naive CD8+ T cells sorted from blood. In light of the paper, this sample's cell subset or site label describes: CD45RA+CCR7+. The sequence joins TRBV5-6 to TRBJ2-5; there is no confident call for the D gene. The sequence derives from a woman aged 25 to 39 in good health. The sequenced DNA: TGTGCCAGCAGCTTGTCGCTCCAAGAGACCCAGTACTTC. Translation gives CASSLSLQETQYF.